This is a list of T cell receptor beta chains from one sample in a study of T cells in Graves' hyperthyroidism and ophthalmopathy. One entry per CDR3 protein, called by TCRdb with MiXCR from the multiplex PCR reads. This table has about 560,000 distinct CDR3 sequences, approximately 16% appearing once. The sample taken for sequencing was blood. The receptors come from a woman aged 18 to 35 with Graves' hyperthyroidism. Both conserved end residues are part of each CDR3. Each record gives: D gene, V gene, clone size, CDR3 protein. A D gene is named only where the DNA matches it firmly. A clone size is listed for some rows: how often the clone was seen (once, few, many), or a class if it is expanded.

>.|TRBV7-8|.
CASSPSVGAYNEQFF
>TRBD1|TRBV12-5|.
CASGLERQGDEQYF
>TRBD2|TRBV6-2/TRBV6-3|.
CASRTSGGSGANVLTF
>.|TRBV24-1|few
CATSEYQGNTGELFF
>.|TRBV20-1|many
CSATGYQETQYF
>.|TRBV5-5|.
CASGGGPYNEQFF
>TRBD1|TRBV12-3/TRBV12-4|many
CASRRTGAGADTQYF
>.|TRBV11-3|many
CASSSWDTGADGYTF
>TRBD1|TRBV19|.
CASSRDRGPSNQPQHF
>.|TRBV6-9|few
CASSYGGGNSYEQYF
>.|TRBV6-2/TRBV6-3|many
CASSYSKVSPEAFF
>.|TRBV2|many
CASRTSGETQYF
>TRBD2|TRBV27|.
CASSPRTSGSRGETQYF
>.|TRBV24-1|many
CATSGAGKVGGYTF
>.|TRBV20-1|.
CSARAGSGANVLTF
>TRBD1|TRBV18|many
CASSPRTGTYGYTF
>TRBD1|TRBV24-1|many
CATSDLRDRGRHEQYF
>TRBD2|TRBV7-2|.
CASSLAPSGTYERYF
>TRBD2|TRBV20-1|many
CSARTSGSVYEQYF
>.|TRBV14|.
CASSQFRVGTQYF
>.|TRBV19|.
CASSSQDGITNEKLFF
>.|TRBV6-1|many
CASRKQGWETDTQYF
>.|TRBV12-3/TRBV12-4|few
CASSFRDEQFF
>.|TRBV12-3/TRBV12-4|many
CASSLPDNTEAFF
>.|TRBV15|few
CATSITRANQPQHF
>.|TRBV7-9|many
CASSLVNRDEQFF
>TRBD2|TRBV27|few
CASSAPSGKRIEQYF
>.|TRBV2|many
CASSDAGWNYGYTF
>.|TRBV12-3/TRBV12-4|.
CASSRPDGYTF
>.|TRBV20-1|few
CSARGLGGSNQPQRF
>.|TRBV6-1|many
CAAGRDLNTEAFF
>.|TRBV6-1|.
CASSTGRRSGNTIYF
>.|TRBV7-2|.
CASSFTGLAEQYF
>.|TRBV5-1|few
CASSLVGDRGNGYTF
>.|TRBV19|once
CASSGEPGNTIYF
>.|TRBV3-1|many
CASSQDLRDTQYF
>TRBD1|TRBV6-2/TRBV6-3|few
CASSTGTGADTQYF
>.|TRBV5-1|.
CASSLETGQMNTEAFF
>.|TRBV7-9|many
CASNDWGGQVADTQYF
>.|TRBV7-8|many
CASSLQQASYEQYF
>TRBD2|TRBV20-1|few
CSARTSGRANTGELFF
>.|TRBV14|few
CASSQPLLEGSNSPLHF